The source of this T cell receptor beta chain is a study of cytomegalovirus exposure and HLA in healthy donors. The protocol was immunoSEQ multiplex PCR, while the TCRdb copy is restricted to in-frame clones and leaves out a portion. The table lists approximately 300,000 clones, 80% to 90% of them singletons. Sequencing was performed on PBMCs. This clonotype was obtained from a woman aged 18 to 35 in good health and CMV-seronegative.

The CDR3 DNA follows: TGCGCCAGCAGATCTCGCGGGTGGACTAGCACAGATACGCAGTATTTT. It encodes CASRSRGWTSTDTQYF. The V call is TRBV5-1, the J call TRBJ2-3; TRBD2 is a possible D gene (5 bases). Trimming stripped 5 bases from V and 0 bases from J, with 16 bases between. CDR1 SGHRS and CDR2 YFSETQ come from the germline V gene. This CDR3 region has 16 residues.